This T cell receptor (beta chain) was observed in a study of coeliac disease. On the study more broadly: Coeliac patients had active, refractory type I, or gluten-free-diet-controlled disease. Without high-resolution HLA typing, biased TRBV7-2 usage was examined as a proof of principle.

Trimming removed 4 bases from V and 0 bases from J, with 15 bases in between. Germline V gives CDR1 SQVTM, CDR2 ANQGSEA. The CDR3 is 15 residues long. Method: immunoSEQ multiplex PCR; TCRdb's copy keeps in-frame clones and lacks some. The data hold some 8,700 clones, with 57% observed a single time. The TCR comes from a woman aged 60-75 years with celiac disease. Material: intraepithelial lymphocytes from the gut. This chain links TRBV29-1 with TRBJ1-1; D is uncertain. The chain's CDR3 is CSVGAEYNMNTEAFF. The CDR3 nucleotides are TGCAGCGTTGGGGCAGAGTACAACATGAACACTGAAGCTTTCTTT.